The TCR beta chain under discussion was sequenced for a study of cytomegalovirus exposure and HLA in healthy donors. About the research overall: Earlier sequencing of some 180 million T cells yielded approximately 120 million unique TCR beta sequences.

The study's findings and limits: Another analysis was done later, and it associated more than 15,000 TCR beta sequences with HLA alleles at 0.05 false discovery rate.

Use of 60 Vbeta and 13 Jbeta primers characterized the PCR. Sequencing was performed with immunoSEQ multiplex PCR; in TCRdb, only in-frame clones are kept and a portion is missing. The sample includes some 130,000 clones, roughly 85% seen only once; the top ten take about 6.8%. On this clone: What it binds is unknown.

Germline loops: CDR1 SGHNT, CDR2 YYREEE (reference sequence). The CDR3 loop spans 14 amino acids. This receptor was taken from a man aged 40-49 years in good health and CMV-seropositive. The chain employs TRBV5-4 and TRBJ2-5, with a possible D match to TRBD2 (5 bases). The J call is doubtful: the DNA matches TRBJ2-7 better. Sequences were obtained from PBMCs. In DNA, the CDR3 is TGTGCCAGCAGCTTATCCAGCGGCCCTTACGAGCAGTACTTC. Its protein is CASSLSSGPYEQYF.